The next 3 T cell receptor beta chains were all read from a single sample in a study of blood T cell repertoires in COVID-19. Sequenced by immunoSEQ multiplex PCR; TCRdb stores in-frame clones only, minus some. The table lists about 310,000 clones, roughly 89% of them singletons. The sequencing input was peripheral blood. These receptor sequences come from a woman aged 40 to 50 with COVID-19, enrolled during active disease.

The genes are TRBV7-3 and TRBJ2-1, with D tentatively TRBD2 (5 bases). This CDR3 has 15 amino acids. Germline lookup yields CDR1 SGHTA and CDR2 FQGTGA. V lost 5 bases to trimming and J lost 0 bases, with 11 bases between them. The CDR3 reads CASSRSGRSYNEQFF. CDR3 coding DNA: TGTGCCAGCAGCCGGAGCGGACGCTCCTACAATGAGCAGTTCTTC.

About this clone itself: The junction shows a germline mismatch at one end, possibly a read error. V is TRBV28 and J is TRBJ1-5; no clear D gene. Germline V lookup: CDR1 MDHEN, CDR2 SYDVKM. The CDR3 spans 15 residues. The CDR3 nucleotides read TGTGCCAGCAGTTTAATCGCCAGTGGCAACCAGCCCCAGCATTTT. Its protein product is CASSLIASGNQPQHF.

A single count supports this clone. The V and J genes are TRBV29-1 and TRBJ1-3; TRBD1 matches 7 bases. With 3 bases clipped from V and 7 bases from J, the junction kept 3 bases outside the gene matches. The CDR3 runs to 12 residues. In germline, CDR1 is SQVTM, CDR2 ANQGSEA. The CDR3 spells CSVDDRANTIYF. The DNA for the CDR3 is TGCAGCGTTGATGACAGGGCGAACACCATATATTTT.